This T cell receptor beta chain comes out of a study of CD8+ T cells in alopecia areata. Study overall: Severity among treated patients was scored by the percentage of scalp area affected.

Comments on this clone: The antigen remains undetermined.

Sequencing used cDNA as its template, made by extracting RNA and reverse transcribing it. Measured with immunoSEQ multiplex PCR; TCRdb has only the in-frame clones, and not every one. Of about 270,000 clones listed, about 60% are singletons. Whole-study findings and limits: Sequencing of scalp tissue also captures the resident alphabeta T cells of normal skin. Both scalp clonality and the expanded CD8+ clones among the top 100 showed a significant decrease with tofacitinib.

Indicated treatment: oral pan-JAK inhibitor, 5-10 mg twice daily. From germline, CDR1 is MGHRA and CDR2 YSYEKL. Trimming left V 1 base short and J 7 bases short, with 13 bases between. The CDR3 has 15 amino acids. Sequences were derived from CD4+ T cells sorted from blood, sampled at week 52, from a patient treated with tofacitinib. The clonotype comes from a human donor with alopecia areata. The chain carries TRBV4-1 and TRBJ1-4; a possible D gene is TRBD1 (6 bases). DNA of the CDR3: TGCGCCAGCAGCCAAGCGGACGGGGGCCGTGAAAAACTGTTTTTT. Encoded protein: CASSQADGGREKLFF.